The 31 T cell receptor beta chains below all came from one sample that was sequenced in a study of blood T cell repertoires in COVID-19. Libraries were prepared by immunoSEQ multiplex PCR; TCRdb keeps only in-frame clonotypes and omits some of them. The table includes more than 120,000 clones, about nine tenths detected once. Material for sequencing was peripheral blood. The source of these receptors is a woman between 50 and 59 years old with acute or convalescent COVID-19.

CDR3 amino acids: CASSGAGGTDTQYF. The DNA of the CDR3 is TGCGCCAGCAGCGGAGCGGGGGGCACAGATACGCAGTATTTT. The chain has TRBV10-1 and TRBJ2-3; TRBD2 matches at 8 bases. The junction had 3 bases not matched to a gene; V was cut back by 6 bases and J by 1 base. The CDR3 consists of 14 residues. CDR1 is WNHNN and CDR2 is SYGVQD in the germline V gene (reference sequence).

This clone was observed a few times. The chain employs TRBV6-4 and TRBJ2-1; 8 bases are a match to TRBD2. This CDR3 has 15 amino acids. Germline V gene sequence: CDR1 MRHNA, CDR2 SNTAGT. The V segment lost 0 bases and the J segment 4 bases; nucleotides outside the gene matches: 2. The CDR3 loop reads CASSDSAGEYNEQFF. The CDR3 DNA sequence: TGTGCCAGCAGTGACTCAGCGGGAGAGTACAATGAGCAGTTCTTC.

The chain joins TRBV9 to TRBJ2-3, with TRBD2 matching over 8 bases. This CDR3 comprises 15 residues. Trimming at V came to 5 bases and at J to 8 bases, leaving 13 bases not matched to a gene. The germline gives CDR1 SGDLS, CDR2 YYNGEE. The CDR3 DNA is TGTGCCAGCAGTGCTAGCGGGCCCAGGCAGATTACGCAGTATTTT. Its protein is CASSASGPRQITQYF.

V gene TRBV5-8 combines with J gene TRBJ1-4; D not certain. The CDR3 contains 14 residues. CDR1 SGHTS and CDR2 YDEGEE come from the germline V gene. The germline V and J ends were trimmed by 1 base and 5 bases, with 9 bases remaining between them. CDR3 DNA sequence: TGTGCCAGCAGCTTGTTGACAAGCAATGAAAAACTGTTTTTT. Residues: CASSLLTSNEKLFF.

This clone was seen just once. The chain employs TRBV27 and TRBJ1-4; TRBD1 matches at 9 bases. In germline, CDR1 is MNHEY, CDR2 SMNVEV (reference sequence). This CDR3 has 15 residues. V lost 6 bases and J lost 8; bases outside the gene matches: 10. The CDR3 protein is CASRSTGGNKEKLFF. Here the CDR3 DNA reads TGTGCCAGCAGATCAACAGGGGGCAATAAGGAAAAACTGTTTTTT.

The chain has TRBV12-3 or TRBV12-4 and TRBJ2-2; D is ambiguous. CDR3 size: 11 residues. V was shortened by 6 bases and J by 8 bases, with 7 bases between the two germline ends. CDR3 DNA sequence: TGTGCCAGCAGCTCCTTGGGGGAGCTGTTTTTT. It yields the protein CASSSLGELFF.

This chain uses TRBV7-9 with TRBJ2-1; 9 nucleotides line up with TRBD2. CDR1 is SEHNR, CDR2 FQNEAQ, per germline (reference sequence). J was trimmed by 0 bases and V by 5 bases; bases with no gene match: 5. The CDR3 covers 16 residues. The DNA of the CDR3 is TGTGCCAGCAGCCCGCGGACTAGCGCCTCCTACAATGAGCAGTTCTTC. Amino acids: CASSPRTSASYNEQFF. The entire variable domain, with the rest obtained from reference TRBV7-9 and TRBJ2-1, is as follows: DTGVSQNPRHKITKRGQNVTFRCDPISEHNRLYWYRQTLGQGPEFLTYFQNEAQLEKSRLLSDRFSAERPKGSFSTLEIQRTEQGDSAMYLCASSPRTSASYNEQFFGPGTRLTVL.

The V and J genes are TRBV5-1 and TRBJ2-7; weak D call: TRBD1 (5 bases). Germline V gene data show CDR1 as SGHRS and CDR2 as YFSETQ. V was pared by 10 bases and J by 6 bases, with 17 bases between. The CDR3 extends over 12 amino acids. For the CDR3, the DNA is TGCGCCTCCCAGGGCTTCACGTTCGAGCAGTACTTC. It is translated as CASQGFTFEQYF.

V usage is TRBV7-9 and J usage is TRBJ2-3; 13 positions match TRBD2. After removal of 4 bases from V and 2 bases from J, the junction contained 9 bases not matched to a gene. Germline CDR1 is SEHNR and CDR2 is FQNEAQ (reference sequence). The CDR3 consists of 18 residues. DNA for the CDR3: TGTGCCAGCAGCTCAGGAACGGGGACTAGCGGGGTCACAGATACGCAGTATTTT. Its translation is CASSSGTGTSGVTDTQYF.

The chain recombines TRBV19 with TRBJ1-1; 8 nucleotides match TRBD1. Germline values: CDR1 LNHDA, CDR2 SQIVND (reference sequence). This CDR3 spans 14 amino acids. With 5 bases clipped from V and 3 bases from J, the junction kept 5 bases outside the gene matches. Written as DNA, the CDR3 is TGTGCCAGTAGTGGTGGACAGGGCTACACTGAAGCTTTCTTT. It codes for CASSGGQGYTEAFF. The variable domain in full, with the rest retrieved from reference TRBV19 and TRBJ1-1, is DGGITQSPKYLFRKEGQNVTLSCEQNLNHDAMYWYRQDPGQGLRLIYYSQIVNDFQKGDIAEGYSVSREKKESFPLTVTSAQKNPTAFYLCASSGGQGYTEAFFGQGTRLTVV.

For the CDR3, the DNA is TGTGCCAGCAGCTTTCAGGACAGGGGGCGGCGCACTGAAGCTTTCTTT. Residues: CASSFQDRGRRTEAFF. This chain links TRBV7-8 with TRBJ1-1; 11 bases map to TRBD1. CDR3 length: 16 amino acids. The germline V gene encodes CDR1 SGHVS and CDR2 FQNEAQ. V gave up 3 bases and J gave up 4 bases; unmatched junction bases: 7.

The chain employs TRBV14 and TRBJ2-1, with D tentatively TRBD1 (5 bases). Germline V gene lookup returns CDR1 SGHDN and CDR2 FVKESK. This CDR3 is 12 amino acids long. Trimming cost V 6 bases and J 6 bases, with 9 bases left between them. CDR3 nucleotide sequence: TGTGCCAGCAGTCCCACAGGCAATGAGCAGTTCTTC. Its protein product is CASSPTGNEQFF.

The CDR3 DNA sequence: TGTGCCAGCAGTTTCCCAGCGGGGGGGACAGATACGCAGTATTTT. This encodes CASSFPAGGTDTQYF. V and J are TRBV28 and TRBJ2-3, with 10 bases lining up with TRBD2. Germline lookup yields CDR1 MDHEN and CDR2 SYDVKM. V shed 3 bases, J shed 3 bases, and the junction held 3 bases outside the gene matches. The CDR3 spans 15 residues. The full variable domain, completed using reference TRBV28 and TRBJ2-3, is DVKVTQSSRYLVKRTGEKVFLECVQDMDHENMFWYRQDPGLGLRLIYFSYDVKMKEKGDIPEGYSVSREKKERFSLILESASTNQTSMYLCASSFPAGGTDTQYFGPGTRLTVL.

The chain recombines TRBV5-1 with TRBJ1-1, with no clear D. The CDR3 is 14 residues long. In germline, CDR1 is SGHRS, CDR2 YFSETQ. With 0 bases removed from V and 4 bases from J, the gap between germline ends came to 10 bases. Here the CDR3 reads CASSLESQLTEAFF. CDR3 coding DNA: TGCGCCAGCAGCTTGGAATCCCAACTCACTGAAGCTTTCTTT.

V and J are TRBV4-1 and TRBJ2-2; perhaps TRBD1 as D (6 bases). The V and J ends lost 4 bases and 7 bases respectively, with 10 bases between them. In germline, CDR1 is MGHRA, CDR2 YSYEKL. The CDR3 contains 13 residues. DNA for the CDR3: TGCGCCAGCAGCCGGACAGTTGGCGGGGAGCTGTTTTTT. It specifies CASSRTVGGELFF.

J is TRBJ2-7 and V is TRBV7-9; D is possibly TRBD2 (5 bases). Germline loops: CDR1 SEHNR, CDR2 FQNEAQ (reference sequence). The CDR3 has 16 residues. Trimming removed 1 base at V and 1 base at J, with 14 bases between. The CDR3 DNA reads TGTGCCAGCAGCTTAGTAGGAGGAAGAGGTTCCTACGAGCAGTACTTC. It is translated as CASSLVGGRGSYEQYF.

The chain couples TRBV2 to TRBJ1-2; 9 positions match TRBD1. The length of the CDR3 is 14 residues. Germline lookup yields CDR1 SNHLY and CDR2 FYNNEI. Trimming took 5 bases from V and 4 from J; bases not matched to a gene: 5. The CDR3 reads CASSPGTGSYGYTF. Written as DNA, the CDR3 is TGTGCCAGCAGTCCCGGGACAGGGAGCTATGGCTACACCTTC.

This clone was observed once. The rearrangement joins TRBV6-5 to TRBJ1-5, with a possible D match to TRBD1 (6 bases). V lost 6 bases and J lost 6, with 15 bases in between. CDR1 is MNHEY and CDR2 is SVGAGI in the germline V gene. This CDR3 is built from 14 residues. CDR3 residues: CASRQGHETQPQHF. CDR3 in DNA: TGTGCCAGCAGGCAGGGGCATGAAACTCAGCCCCAGCATTTT.

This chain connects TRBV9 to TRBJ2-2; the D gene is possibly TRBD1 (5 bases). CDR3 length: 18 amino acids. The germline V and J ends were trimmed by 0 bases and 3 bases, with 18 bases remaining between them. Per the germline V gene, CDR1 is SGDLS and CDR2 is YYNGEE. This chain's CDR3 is CASSVESFIGVYTGELFF. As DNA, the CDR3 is TGTGCCAGCAGCGTAGAGTCCTTTATAGGGGTGTACACCGGGGAGCTGTTTTTT.

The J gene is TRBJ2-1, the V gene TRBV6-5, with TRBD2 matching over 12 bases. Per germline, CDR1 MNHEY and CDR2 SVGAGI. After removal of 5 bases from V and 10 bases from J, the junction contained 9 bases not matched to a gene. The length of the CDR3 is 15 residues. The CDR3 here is CASSTSSGGAREQFF. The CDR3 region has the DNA TGTGCCAGCAGTACTTCTAGCGGGGGGGCGCGCGAGCAGTTCTTC.

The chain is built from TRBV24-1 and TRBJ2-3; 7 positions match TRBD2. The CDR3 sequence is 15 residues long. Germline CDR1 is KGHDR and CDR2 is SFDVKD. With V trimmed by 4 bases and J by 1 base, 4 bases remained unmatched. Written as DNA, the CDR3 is TGTGCCACCAGTGAGGTAGCGGGTCGCACAGATACGCAGTATTTT. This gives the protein CATSEVAGRTDTQYF.

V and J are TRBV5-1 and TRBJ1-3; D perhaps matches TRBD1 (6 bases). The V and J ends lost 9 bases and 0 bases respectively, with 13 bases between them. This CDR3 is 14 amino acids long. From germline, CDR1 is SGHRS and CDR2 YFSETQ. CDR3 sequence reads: CATRQEHSGNTIYF. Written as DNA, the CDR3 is TGCGCCACCCGACAGGAGCACTCTGGAAACACCATATATTTT.

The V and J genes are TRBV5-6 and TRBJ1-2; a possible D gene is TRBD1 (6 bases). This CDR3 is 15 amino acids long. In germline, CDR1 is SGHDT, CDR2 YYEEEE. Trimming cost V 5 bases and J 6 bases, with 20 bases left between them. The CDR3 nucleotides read TGTGCCAGCAGAGACGGGTTGGGGGCTAGTGATGGCTACACCTTC. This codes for CASRDGLGASDGYTF.

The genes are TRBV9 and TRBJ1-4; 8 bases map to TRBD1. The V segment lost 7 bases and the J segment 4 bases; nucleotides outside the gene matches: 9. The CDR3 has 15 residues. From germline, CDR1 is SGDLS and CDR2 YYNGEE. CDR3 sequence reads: CASSTGGQDNEKLFF. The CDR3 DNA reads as TGTGCCAGCTCCACGGGGGGACAGGATAATGAAAAACTGTTTTTT. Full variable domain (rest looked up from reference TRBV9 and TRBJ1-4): DSGVTQTPKHLITATGQRVTLRCSPRSGDLSVYWYQQSLDQGLQFLIQYYNGEERAKGNILERFSAQQFPDLHSELNLSSLELGDSALYFCASSTGGQDNEKLFFGSGTQLSVL.

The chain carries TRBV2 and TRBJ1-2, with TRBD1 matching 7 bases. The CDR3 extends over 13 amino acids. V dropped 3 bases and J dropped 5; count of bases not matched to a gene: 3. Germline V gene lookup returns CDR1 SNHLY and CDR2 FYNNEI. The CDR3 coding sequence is TGTGCCAGCAGTGACGCAGGGGGGTATGGCTACACCTTC. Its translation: CASSDAGGYGYTF.

This chain's CDR3 is CASSLARGSQPQHF. The CDR3 bases are TGTGCCAGCAGCTTAGCCAGGGGGAGTCAGCCCCAGCATTTT. V gene TRBV13 combines with J gene TRBJ1-5, with 7 bases matching TRBD1. The germline CDR1 and CDR2 sequences are PRHDT and FYEKMQ (reference sequence). The CDR3 extends over 14 amino acids. J was trimmed by 6 bases and V by 1 base; bases with no gene match: 3. Full variable domain (missing parts from reference TRBV13 and TRBJ1-5): AAGVIQSPRHLIKEKRETATLKCYPIPRHDTVYWYQQGPGQDPQFLISFYEKMQSDKGSIPDRFSAQQFSDYHSELNMSSLELGDSALYFCASSLARGSQPQHFGDGTRLSIL.

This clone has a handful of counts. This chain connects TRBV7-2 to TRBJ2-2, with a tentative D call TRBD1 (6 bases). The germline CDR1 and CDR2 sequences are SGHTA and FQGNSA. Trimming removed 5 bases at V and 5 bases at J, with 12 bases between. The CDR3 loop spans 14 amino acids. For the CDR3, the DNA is TGTGCCAGCAGCCCCCGGACAGAAACCGGGGAGCTGTTTTTT. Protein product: CASSPRTETGELFF.

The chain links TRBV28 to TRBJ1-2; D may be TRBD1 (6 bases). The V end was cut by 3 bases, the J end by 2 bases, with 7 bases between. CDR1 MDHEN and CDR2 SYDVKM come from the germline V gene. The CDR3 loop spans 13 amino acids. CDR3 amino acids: CASSFTGNYGYTF. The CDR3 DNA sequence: TGTGCCAGCAGTTTTACAGGGAACTATGGCTACACCTTC.

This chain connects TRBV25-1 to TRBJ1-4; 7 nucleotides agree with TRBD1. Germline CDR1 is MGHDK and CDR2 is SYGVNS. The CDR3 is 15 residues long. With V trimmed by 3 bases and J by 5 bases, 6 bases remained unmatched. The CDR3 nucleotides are TGTGCCAGCAGTGACCCGGGACAGTTGAATGAAAAACTGTTTTTT. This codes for CASSDPGQLNEKLFF.

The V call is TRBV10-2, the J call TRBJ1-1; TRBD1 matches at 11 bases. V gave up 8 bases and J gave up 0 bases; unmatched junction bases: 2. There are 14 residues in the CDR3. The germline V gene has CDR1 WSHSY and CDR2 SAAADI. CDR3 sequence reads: CASGQGAVNTEAFF. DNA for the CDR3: TGCGCCAGCGGACAGGGGGCGGTGAACACTGAAGCTTTCTTT.

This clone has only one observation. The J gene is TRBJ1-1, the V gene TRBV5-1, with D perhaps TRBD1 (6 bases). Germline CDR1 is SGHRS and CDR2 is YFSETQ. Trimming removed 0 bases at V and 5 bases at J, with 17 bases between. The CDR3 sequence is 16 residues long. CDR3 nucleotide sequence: TGCGCCAGCAGCTTGGAAGGGGGATCGGTAGGAACTGAAGCTTTCTTT. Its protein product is CASSLEGGSVGTEAFF.